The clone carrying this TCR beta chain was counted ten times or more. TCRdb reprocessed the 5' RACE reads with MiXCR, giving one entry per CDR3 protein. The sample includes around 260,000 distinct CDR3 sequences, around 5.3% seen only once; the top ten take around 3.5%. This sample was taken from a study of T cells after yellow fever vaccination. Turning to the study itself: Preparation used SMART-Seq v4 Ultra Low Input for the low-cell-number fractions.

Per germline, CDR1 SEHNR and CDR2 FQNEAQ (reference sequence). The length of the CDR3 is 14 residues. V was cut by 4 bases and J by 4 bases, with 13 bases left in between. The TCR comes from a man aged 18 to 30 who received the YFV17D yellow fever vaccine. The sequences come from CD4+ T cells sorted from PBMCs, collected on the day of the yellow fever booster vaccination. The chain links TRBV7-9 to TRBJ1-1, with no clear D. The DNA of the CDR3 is TGTGCCAGCAGCTATTACGACTTACTCACTGAAGCTTTCTTT. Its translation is CASSYYDLLTEAFF.